This T cell receptor (beta chain) emerged from a study of shared clonotypes between healthy human individuals. Deep level was the assay's run setting. The assay was immunoSEQ multiplex PCR, and TCRdb's table has in-frame clones only and misses some. Of 2 million to 2.5 million clones in the sample, more than 85% were seen once. General study results and limits: The sole specimen, blood, was sampled, and tissue repertoires likely differ.

Donors were healthy HIV-negative adults without recent acute infections or vaccinations. Partitioning of CD4+ cells yielded a CD45RA+ naive subset and a CD45RA-negative memory subset. A remark on this clone: As yet, its antigen is unknown.

The CDR3 length is 12 residues. CDR1 is SQVTM and CDR2 is ANQGSEA in the germline V gene. The trim removed 7 bases at V and 8 bases at J, leaving 10 bases unmatched. The V gene is TRBV29-1, the J gene TRBJ1-2; 7 nucleotides line up with TRBD1. The source of this sequence is a man younger than 30 in good health. Some clones in this sample may be carry-over from other donors' samples. The source material was naive CD4+ T cells from PBMCs. Regarding subset: CD45RA+ positively selected. CDR3 nucleotide sequence: TGCAGCGCCGGGGACAGTCGGTCGGGCTACACCTTC. Its protein is CSAGDSRSGYTF.